Each of the 3 T cell receptor beta chains below was sequenced from the same sample in a study of T cell responses to AZD1222 COVID-19 vaccine. Clones were read by immunoSEQ multiplex PCR, and TCRdb kept only the in-frame ones, dropping some. This table holds 130,000 or so clones, 93% found once. The sample was peripheral blood, taken on day 0 of AZD1222 vaccination. All receptors come from an adult in good health.

The chain joins TRBV11-2 to TRBJ2-7; 7 bases line up with TRBD2. Germline CDR1 is SGHAT and CDR2 is FQNNGV. After removal of 5 bases from V and 4 bases from J, the junction contained 14 bases not matched to a gene. This CDR3 has 16 amino acids. The chain's CDR3 is CASSADGVAGAYEQYF. CDR3 DNA sequence: TGTGCCAGCAGCGCAGATGGAGTAGCGGGCGCGTACGAGCAGTACTTC.

The CDR3: CASSELGTGVTGELFF. The CDR3 nucleotides are TGTGCCAGCAGCGAGCTGGGGACAGGGGTCACCGGGGAGCTGTTTTTT. This chain connects TRBV9 to TRBJ2-2, with 10 bases aligning to TRBD1. CDR1 and CDR2 (germline): SGDLS, YYNGEE. CDR3 size: 16 residues. V lost 3 bases to trimming and J lost 4 bases; unmatched junction nucleotides: 6.

This clone was recorded a few times. The gene calls are TRBV5-4 and TRBJ1-1; perhaps TRBD1 as D (6 bases). The V and J ends lost 2 bases and 5 bases respectively, with 22 bases between them. CDR1 and CDR2 from the germline V gene are SGHNT and YYREEE (reference sequence). This CDR3 has 17 amino acids. The CDR3 DNA follows: TGTGCCAGCAGCTTATATGGGCGAGGGGGGAGTACTACTGAAGCTTTCTTT. Its translation is CASSLYGRGGSTTEAFF.